Listed here are 11 T cell receptor beta chains from one sample, sequenced in a study of blood T cell repertoires in COVID-19. Repertoires were generated with immunoSEQ multiplex PCR, while TCRdb's copy carries only in-frame clones and drops some. This table holds approximately 210,000 clones, roughly 90% found once. Sequenced input: peripheral blood. These receptors were taken from a man in his forties with active or convalescent COVID-19.

The CDR3 DNA is TGTGCCAGCAGAAGGGGACAAACTGAAAAACTGTTTTTT. It encodes CASRRGQTEKLFF. This sequence joins TRBV2 and TRBJ1-4; perhaps TRBD1 as D (6 bases). The CDR3 length is 13 residues. V lost 6 bases and J lost 7, with 12 bases in between. Germline-derived CDR1 and CDR2 are SNHLY and FYNNEI.

The rearrangement uses TRBV21-1 and TRBJ2-5; the table's D call of TRBD2 was not tested on the DNA. TRBV21-1 is assigned pseudogene status. CDR3 size: 16 residues. The CDR3 region has the DNA TGTGCCAGCAGCAAAGGGACTAGCGGGAGGCATAAGACCCAGTACTTC. It is translated as CASSKGTSGRHKTQYF.

CDR3 sequence (DNA): TGCGCCAGCAGCTCCGGGACAGGGGGCCCCTATGGCTACACCTTC. The encoded protein is CASSSGTGGPYGYTF. This rearrangement joins TRBV5-1 to TRBJ1-2, with 12 bases identical to TRBD1. Germline lookup yields CDR1 SGHRS and CDR2 YFSETQ. The CDR3 consists of 15 residues. Trimming cost V 3 bases and J 4 bases; bases outside gene matches: 4.

In its sample, this clone was seen once. The chain recombines TRBV11-3 with TRBJ2-5, with D maybe TRBD2 (5 bases). Per the germline V gene, CDR1 is SGHNT and CDR2 is YENEEA. V was trimmed by 1 base and J by 1 base, leaving 16 bases between them. This CDR3 comprises 17 residues. The DNA for the CDR3 is TGTGCCAGCAGCTTAGGATCACCGGGAAACCTCCAAGAGACCCAGTACTTC. Protein sequence: CASSLGSPGNLQETQYF.

The chain recombines TRBV6-5 with TRBJ1-2, with a tentative D call TRBD1 (5 bases). Germline V CDR1 and CDR2: MNHEY, SVGAGI. CDR3 length equals 12 residues. V lost 6 bases to trimming and J lost 2 bases, with 7 bases between them. This CDR3 is CASRSGNYGYTF. CDR3 nucleotide sequence: TGTGCCAGCAGGTCAGGGAACTATGGCTACACCTTC.

The rearrangement uses TRBV27 and TRBJ2-3; TRBD1 is a possible D gene (6 bases). Germline loops: CDR1 MNHEY, CDR2 SMNVEV (reference sequence). The CDR3 spans 14 residues. The germline V and J ends were trimmed by 6 bases and 3 bases, with 13 bases remaining between them. CDR3 loop: CASRVGGQTDTQYF. The CDR3, as DNA: TGTGCCAGCAGAGTGGGCGGACAGACAGATACGCAGTATTTT.

The rearrangement joins TRBV10-3 to TRBJ2-1; 7 bases agree with TRBD2. Per germline, CDR1 ENHRY and CDR2 SYGVKD. This CDR3 has 15 amino acids. Trimming took 10 bases from V and 4 from J; bases not matched to a gene: 13. This CDR3 reads CATSPDGTIYNEQFF. CDR3 sequence (DNA): TGTGCCACCTCCCCGGACGGGACTATTTACAATGAGCAGTTCTTC.

This chain links TRBV7-9 with TRBJ1-2, with D possibly being TRBD1 (5 bases). Germline lookup yields CDR1 SEHNR and CDR2 FQNEAQ (reference sequence). Trimming removed 5 bases from V and 5 bases from J, with 15 bases in between. The CDR3 has 14 residues. CDR3 DNA: TGTGCCAGCAGCCTAGATGGGGCCTTGTATGGCTACACCTTC. It yields the protein CASSLDGALYGYTF.

The chain combines TRBV18 with TRBJ2-5; 9 bases line up with TRBD1. Germline V gene data show CDR1 as KGHSH and CDR2 as LQKENI. V was pared by 3 bases and J by 5 bases, with 7 bases of the junction left unmatched. The CDR3 is made up of 15 amino acids. The CDR3 sequence: CASSPGTGTGETQYF. DNA of the CDR3: TGTGCCAGCTCACCCGGGACAGGGACGGGCGAGACCCAGTACTTC.

The chain is built from TRBV11-2 and TRBJ1-2; D remains ambiguous. The CDR3 length is 14 residues. With 1 base removed from V and 0 bases from J, the gap between germline ends came to 6 bases. CDR1 and CDR2 from the germline V gene are SGHAT and FQNNGV. The CDR3 loop reads CASSLGSPNYGYTF. For the CDR3, the DNA is TGTGCCAGCAGCTTAGGCAGTCCTAACTATGGCTACACCTTC.

The chain carries TRBV12-3 or TRBV12-4 and TRBJ1-1; weak D call: TRBD1 (5 bases). This CDR3 spans 13 amino acids. V was shortened by 6 bases and J by 11 bases, with 19 bases between the two germline ends. CDR3 DNA: TGTGCCAGCAGCACCCATTGGGGCCACGAGGCTTTCTTT. Translating gives CASSTHWGHEAFF.